A single sample gave rise to the 15 T cell receptor beta chains below, sequenced in a study of blood T cell repertoires in COVID-19. Here immunoSEQ multiplex PCR was the method, and the copy in TCRdb shows in-frame clones only, minus some. The sample holds about 220,000 clones, over 75% seen once. Sequencing was performed on PBMCs or T cells enriched from blood (not recorded which). All receptors come from a woman between 18 and 30 years old in a cohort exposed to, infected with or recovered from COVID-19 (not recorded which).

J is TRBJ2-1 and V is TRBV19; 9 bases line up with TRBD2. The CDR3 is 16 amino acids. J gave up 1 base and V 1 base, and 2 bases lay outside the gene matches. CDR1 is LNHDA and CDR2 is SQIVND in the germline V gene (reference sequence). CDR3 residues: CASSIGAGGSYNEQFF. CDR3 bases: TGTGCCAGTAGTATAGGAGCGGGAGGATCCTACAATGAGCAGTTCTTC.

The chain joins TRBV27 to TRBJ1-1; a weak D match, TRBD1 (6 bases). Trimming shortened V by 6 bases and J by 9 bases, and 20 bases separated the two germline ends. CDR1 and CDR2 (germline): MNHEY, SMNVEV (reference sequence). The CDR3 loop spans 14 amino acids. The CDR3 loop reads CASSIEQGYPQAFF. The CDR3 DNA sequence: TGTGCCAGCAGCATAGAACAGGGCTATCCACAAGCTTTCTTT.

This chain links TRBV30 with TRBJ1-1; D might be TRBD1 (6 bases). With 4 bases removed from V and 5 bases from J, the gap between germline ends came to 14 bases. Germline CDR1 GTSNPN, CDR2 SVGIG (reference sequence). This CDR3 region has 13 residues. Here the CDR3 reads CAWKWGGGTEAFF. CDR3 DNA: TGTGCCTGGAAGTGGGGAGGGGGGACTGAAGCTTTCTTT.

The chain's CDR3 is CASSLQGLNQPQHF. CDR3 in DNA: TGTGCCAGCAGCTTGCAGGGGCTCAATCAGCCCCAGCATTTT. The chain carries TRBV5-8 and TRBJ1-5; TRBD1 might be the D (6 bases). The V end lost 1 base, the J end lost 3 bases, and 8 bases lay between the germline ends. CDR1 is SGHTS and CDR2 is YDEGEE in the germline V gene. The CDR3 is made up of 14 amino acids.

V is TRBV24-1 and J is TRBJ1-5, with no clear D. Germline CDR1 is KGHDR and CDR2 is SFDVKD. Trimming left V 3 bases short and J 4 bases short, with 9 bases between. The CDR3 totals 14 residues. CDR3 nucleotides: TGTGCCACCAGTGATGGGTGGAGTAATCAGCCCCAGCATTTT. Its translation is CATSDGWSNQPQHF.

This chain joins TRBV18 and TRBJ2-3; possible D gene TRBD1, 5 bases. The V end was cut by 0 bases, the J end by 4 bases, with 14 bases between. Germline V gene data show CDR1 as KGHSH and CDR2 as LQKENI. This CDR3 has 16 amino acids. This chain's CDR3 is CASSPPGGARADTQYF. CDR3 nucleotide sequence: TGTGCCAGCTCACCACCCGGTGGGGCCCGAGCAGATACGCAGTATTTT.

The chain links TRBV4-1 to TRBJ2-5; possible D gene TRBD2, 6 bases. V lost 1 base, J lost 3 bases, and 9 bases lay in between. The germline V gene has CDR1 MGHRA and CDR2 YSYEKL. This CDR3 is built from 14 residues. DNA of the CDR3: TGCGCCAGCAGCCAAGTGACTAGTGAAGAGACCCAGTACTTC. It encodes CASSQVTSEETQYF.

This chain joins TRBV9 and TRBJ1-1; D perhaps matches TRBD1 (6 bases). This CDR3 is 15 amino acids long. Trimming cost V 4 bases and J 0 bases, with 13 bases left between them. CDR1 is SGDLS, CDR2 YYNGEE, per germline. Here the CDR3 reads CASSPGQRMNTEAFF. The CDR3 bases are TGTGCCAGCAGCCCTGGACAGCGCATGAACACTGAAGCTTTCTTT.

V and J are TRBV2 and TRBJ2-7; D is perhaps TRBD1 (5 bases). V was clipped by 2 bases and J by 3 bases, with 14 bases between them. The CDR3 is made up of 15 amino acids. CDR1 SNHLY and CDR2 FYNNEI come from the germline V gene. CDR3 nucleotides: TGTGCCAGCAGTGAATTGGTGCAGGGTGGCTACGAGCAGTACTTC. This encodes CASSELVQGGYEQYF.

The chain uses TRBV7-2 and TRBJ2-1; weak D call: TRBD2 (7 bases). This CDR3 region has 15 residues. Trimming pared 7 bases from V and 4 bases from J, leaving 17 bases between. CDR1 and CDR2 (germline): SGHTA, FQGNSA. The CDR3 DNA is TGTGCCAGCATCTTCATGCGGGGGACATACAATGAGCAGTTCTTC. Its translation is CASIFMRGTYNEQFF.

With respect to this clone: The sample contains more than one DNA sequence encoding this CDR3. This chain connects TRBV18 to TRBJ1-1; 8 positions agree with TRBD1. Germline V CDR1 and CDR2: KGHSH, LQKENI. J gave up 7 bases and V 3 bases, and 4 bases lay outside the gene matches. The CDR3 totals 13 residues. Here the CDR3 reads CASSPGTGDEAFF. The DNA for the CDR3 is TGTGCCAGCTCACCTGGGACAGGAGATGAAGCTTTCTTT.

This clone appeared a few times. The chain combines TRBV9 with TRBJ2-1; TRBD2 matches at 10 bases. This CDR3 has 15 amino acids. The V and J ends lost 1 base and 8 bases, in that order; junction bases with no gene match: 6. CDR1 and CDR2 (germline): SGDLS, YYNGEE. The CDR3 is CASSVLTSGEDEQFF. CDR3 coding DNA: TGTGCCAGCAGCGTACTCACTAGCGGGGAGGATGAGCAGTTCTTC.

V is TRBV5-1 and J is TRBJ1-6; TRBD1 matches at 9 bases. With V trimmed by 8 bases and J by 2 bases, 5 bases remained unmatched. Germline CDR1 reads SGHRS; CDR2 reads YFSETQ. This CDR3 has 15 amino acids. In DNA form, the CDR3 reads TGCGCCAGGAACAGGGGGCGACCCTATAATTCACCCCTCCACTTT. Translating gives CARNRGRPYNSPLHF.

The chain uses TRBV2 and TRBJ1-6, with 9 nucleotides matching TRBD1. The CDR3 runs to 15 residues. Trimming removed 6 bases from V and 8 bases from J; junction bases left unmatched: 8. The germline gives CDR1 SNHLY, CDR2 FYNNEI. CDR3 in amino acids: CASSPGTGKYSPLHF. In DNA form, the CDR3 reads TGTGCCAGCAGCCCCGGGACAGGGAAGTATTCACCCCTCCACTTT.

The genes are TRBV2 and TRBJ1-5; D perhaps matches TRBD1 (5 bases). The length of the CDR3 is 15 residues. The V gene's germline CDR1 is SNHLY and CDR2 FYNNEI. V shed 2 bases and J shed 1 base, with 9 bases lying between them. CDR3 coding DNA: TGTGCCAGCAGTGAAAGGACAATGAGCAATCAGCCCCAGCATTTT. It specifies CASSERTMSNQPQHF.